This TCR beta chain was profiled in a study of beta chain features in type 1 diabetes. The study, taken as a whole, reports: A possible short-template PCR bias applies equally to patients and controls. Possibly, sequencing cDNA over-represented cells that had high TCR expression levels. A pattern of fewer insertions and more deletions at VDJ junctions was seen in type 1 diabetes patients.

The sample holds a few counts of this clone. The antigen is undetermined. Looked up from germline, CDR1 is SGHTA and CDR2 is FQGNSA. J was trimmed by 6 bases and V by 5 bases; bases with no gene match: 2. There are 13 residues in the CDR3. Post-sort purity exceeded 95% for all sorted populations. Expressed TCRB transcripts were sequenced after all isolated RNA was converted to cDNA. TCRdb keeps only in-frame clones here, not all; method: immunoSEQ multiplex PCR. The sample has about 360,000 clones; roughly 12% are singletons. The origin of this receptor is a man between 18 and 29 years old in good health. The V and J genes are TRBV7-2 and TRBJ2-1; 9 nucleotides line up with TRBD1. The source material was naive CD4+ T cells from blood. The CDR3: CASSTGQGNEQFF. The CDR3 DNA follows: TGTGCCAGCAGCACGGGACAGGGCAATGAGCAGTTCTTC.